This T cell receptor (beta chain) originates from a study of blood T cell repertoires in COVID-19. Looking at the study overall: Acute and convalescent COVID-19 specimens originated in the United States, Italy and Spain. T cells, B-cell-depleted T cells, or PBMCs supplied cDNA or gDNA.

Germline-derived CDR1 and CDR2 are KGHSH and LQKENI. CDR3 length: 14 amino acids. V was clipped by 6 bases and J by 2 bases; unmatched bases: 4. As handled by the study authors: For nucleated cells, counts were estimated from reference gene primer amplification. Here immunoSEQ multiplex PCR was the method, and the copy in TCRdb shows in-frame clones only, minus some. That table supplies the V and J calls and clone size; D and trimming were determined from the DNA. Of some 40,000 clones in the sample, about four fifths were seen once. A word on this clone: Other nucleotide sequences in the sample specify the same CDR3.

J is TRBJ2-7 and V is TRBV18; TRBD1 aligns across 10 bases. The clonotype comes from a human donor in a cohort sampled during active COVID-19. The sample comprised peripheral blood. The CDR3 DNA follows: TGTGCCAGCTCGCCGGGACAGGGGCCCTACGAGCAGTACTTC. It translates to CASSPGQGPYEQYF.